What follows describes a single TCR beta chain. No antigen is known for it. The data are from a study of memory B cells and T cells in multiple sclerosis. Findings of the study overall: Clone-set sizes differed between compartments, so shared clonotype counts needed normalization.

Assay used: immunoSEQ multiplex PCR; TCRdb lists only in-frame clones, some missing. The table includes about 15,000 clones, about 70% detected once. This sequence originates from a human donor with multiple sclerosis. The specimen sequenced was memory (CD45RO+) CD4+ T cells from blood.

The CDR3 bases are TGTGCCAGCAGAGGGGACTCTAATTCACCCCTCCACTTT. Its translation is CASRGDSNSPLHF. The V call is TRBV6-5, the J call TRBJ1-6; D might be TRBD1 (5 bases). CDR1 is MNHEY and CDR2 is SVGAGI in the germline V gene. Between the trimmed V and J ends, which lost 6 bases and 6 bases, there was a span of 9 bases. The CDR3 has 13 residues.